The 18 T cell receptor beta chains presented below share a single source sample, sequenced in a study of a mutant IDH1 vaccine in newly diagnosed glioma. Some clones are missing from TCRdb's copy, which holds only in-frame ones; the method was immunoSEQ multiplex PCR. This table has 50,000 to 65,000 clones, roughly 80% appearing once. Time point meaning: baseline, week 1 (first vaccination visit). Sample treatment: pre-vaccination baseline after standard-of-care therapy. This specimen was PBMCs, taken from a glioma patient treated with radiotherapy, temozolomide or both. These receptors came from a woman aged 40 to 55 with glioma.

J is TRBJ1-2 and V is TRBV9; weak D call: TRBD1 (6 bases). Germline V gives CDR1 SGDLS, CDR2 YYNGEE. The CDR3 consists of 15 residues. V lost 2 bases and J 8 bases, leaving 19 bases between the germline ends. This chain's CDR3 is CASSVAPADRRGYTF. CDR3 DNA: TGTGCCAGCAGCGTTGCCCCCGCGGACAGAAGGGGCTACACCTTC.

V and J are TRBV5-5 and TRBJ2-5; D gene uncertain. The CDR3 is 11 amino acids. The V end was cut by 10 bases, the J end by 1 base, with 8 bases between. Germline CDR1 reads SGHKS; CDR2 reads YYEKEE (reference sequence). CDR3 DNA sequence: TGTGCCTCTGGGGTCCAAGAGACCCAGTACTTC. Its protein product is CASGVQETQYF.

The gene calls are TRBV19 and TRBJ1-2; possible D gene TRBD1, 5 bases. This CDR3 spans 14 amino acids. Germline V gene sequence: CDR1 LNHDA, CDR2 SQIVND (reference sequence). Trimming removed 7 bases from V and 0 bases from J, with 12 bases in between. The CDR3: CASTTGGTNYGYTF. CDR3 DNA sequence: TGTGCCAGTACTACGGGGGGGACTAACTATGGCTACACCTTC.

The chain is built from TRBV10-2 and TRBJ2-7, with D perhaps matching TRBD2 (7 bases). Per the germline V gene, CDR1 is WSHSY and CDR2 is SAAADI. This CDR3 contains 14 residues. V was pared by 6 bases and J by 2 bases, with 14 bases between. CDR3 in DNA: TGCGCCAGCAGCCCCCGGGGGGCTACCTACGAGCAGTACTTC. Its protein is CASSPRGATYEQYF.

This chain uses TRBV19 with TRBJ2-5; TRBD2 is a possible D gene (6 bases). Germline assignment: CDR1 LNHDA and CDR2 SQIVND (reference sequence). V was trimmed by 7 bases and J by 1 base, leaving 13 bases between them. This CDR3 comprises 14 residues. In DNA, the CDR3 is TGTGCCAGTAACTTGGGGGGACCCCAAGAGACCCAGTACTTC. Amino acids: CASNLGGPQETQYF.

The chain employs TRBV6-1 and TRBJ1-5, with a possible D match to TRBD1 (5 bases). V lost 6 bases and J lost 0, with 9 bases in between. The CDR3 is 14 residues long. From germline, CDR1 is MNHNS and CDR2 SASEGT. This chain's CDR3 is CASRGLVSNQPQHF. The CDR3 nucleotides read TGTGCCAGCAGGGGACTGGTTAGCAATCAGCCCCAGCATTTT.

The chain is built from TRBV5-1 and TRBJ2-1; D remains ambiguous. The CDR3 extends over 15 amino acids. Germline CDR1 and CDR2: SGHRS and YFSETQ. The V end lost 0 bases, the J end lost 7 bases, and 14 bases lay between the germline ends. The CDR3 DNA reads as TGCGCCAGCAGCTTGGGCAGCCCCTTGCTGAATGAGCAGTTCTTC. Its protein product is CASSLGSPLLNEQFF. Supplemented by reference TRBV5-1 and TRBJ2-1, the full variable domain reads KAGVTQTPRYLIKTRGQQVTLSCSPISGHRSVSWYQQTPGQGLQFLFEYFSETQRNKGNFPGRFSGRQFSNSRSEMNVSTLELGDSALYLCASSLGSPLLNEQFFGPGTRLTVL.

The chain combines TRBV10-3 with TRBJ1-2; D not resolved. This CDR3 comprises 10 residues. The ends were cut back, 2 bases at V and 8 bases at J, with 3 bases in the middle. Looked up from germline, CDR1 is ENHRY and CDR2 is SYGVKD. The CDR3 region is CAISEGGYTF. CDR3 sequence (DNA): TGTGCCATCAGTGAGGGGGGCTACACCTTC.

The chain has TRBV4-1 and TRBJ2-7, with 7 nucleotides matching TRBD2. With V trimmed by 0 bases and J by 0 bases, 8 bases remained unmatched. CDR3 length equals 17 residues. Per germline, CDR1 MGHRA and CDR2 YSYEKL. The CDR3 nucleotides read TGCGCCAGCAGCCAAGAGGGAGGGACTTCGGGCTCCTACGAGCAGTACTTC. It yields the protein CASSQEGGTSGSYEQYF.

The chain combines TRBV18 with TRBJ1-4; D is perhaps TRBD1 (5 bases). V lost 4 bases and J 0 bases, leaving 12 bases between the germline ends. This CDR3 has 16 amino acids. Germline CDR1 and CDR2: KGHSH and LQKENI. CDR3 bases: TGTGCCAGCTCACTTCTCAGGGTCGCAACTAATGAAAAACTGTTTTTT. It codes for CASSLLRVATNEKLFF.

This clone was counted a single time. Here the CDR3 DNA reads TGTGCCAGCAGCACCGGACGGGGGTTATTACAGGAGCAGTACTTC. Amino acids: CASSTGRGLLQEQYF. The chain uses TRBV13 and TRBJ2-7, with a tentative D call TRBD2 (6 bases). Trimming removed 5 bases at V and 7 bases at J, with 21 bases between. Germline loops: CDR1 PRHDT, CDR2 FYEKMQ (reference sequence). The CDR3 runs 15 residues.

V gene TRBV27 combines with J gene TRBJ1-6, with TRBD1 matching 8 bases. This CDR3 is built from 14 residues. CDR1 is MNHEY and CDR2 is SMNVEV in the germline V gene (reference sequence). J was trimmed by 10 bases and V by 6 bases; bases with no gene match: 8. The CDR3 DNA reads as TGTGCCAGCAGATTCCCGGGACAGGAATCACCCCTCCACTTT. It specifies CASRFPGQESPLHF.

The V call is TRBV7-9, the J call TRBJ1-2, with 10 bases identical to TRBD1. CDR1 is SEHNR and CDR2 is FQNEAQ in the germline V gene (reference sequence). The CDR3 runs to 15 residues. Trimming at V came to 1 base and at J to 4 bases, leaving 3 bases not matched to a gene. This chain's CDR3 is CASSLVGQGIYGYTF. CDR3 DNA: TGTGCCAGCAGCTTAGTGGGACAGGGGATCTATGGCTACACCTTC. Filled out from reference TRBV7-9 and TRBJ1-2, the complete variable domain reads DTGVSQNPRHKITKRGQNVTFRCDPISEHNRLYWYRQTLGQGPEFLTYFQNEAQLEKSRLLSDRFSAERPKGSFSTLEIQRTEQGDSAMYLCASSLVGQGIYGYTFGSGTRLTVV.

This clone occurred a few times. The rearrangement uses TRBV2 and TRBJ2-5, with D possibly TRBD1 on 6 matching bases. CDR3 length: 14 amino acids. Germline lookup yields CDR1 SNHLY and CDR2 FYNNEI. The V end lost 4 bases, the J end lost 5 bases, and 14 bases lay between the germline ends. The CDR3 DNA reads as TGTGCCAGCAGTGGGGGGCTAAGGGGGGAGACCCAGTACTTC. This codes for CASSGGLRGETQYF. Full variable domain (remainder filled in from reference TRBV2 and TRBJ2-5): EPEVTQTPSHQVTQMGQEVILRCVPISNHLYFYWYRQILGQKVEFLVSFYNNEISEKSEIFDDQFSVERPDGSNFTLKIRSTKLEDSAMYFCASSGGLRGETQYFGPGTRLLVL.

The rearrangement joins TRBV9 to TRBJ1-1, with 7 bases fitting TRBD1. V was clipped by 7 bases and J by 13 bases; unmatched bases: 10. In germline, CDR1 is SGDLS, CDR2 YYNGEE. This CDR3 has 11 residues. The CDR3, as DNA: TGTGCCAGCTTAAACAGGGGAATGCTTTTCTTT. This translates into CASLNRGMLFF.

DNA for the CDR3: TGTGCCAGCAGTTACAGGACTAGCGGGTACACCGGGGAGCTGTTTTTT. Translation: CASSYRTSGYTGELFF. J is TRBJ2-2 and V is TRBV6-6; the match to TRBD2 covers 11 bases. With 2 bases clipped from V and 3 bases from J, the junction kept 2 bases outside the gene matches. The CDR3 has 16 residues. CDR1 is MNHNY, CDR2 SVGAGI, per germline (reference sequence).

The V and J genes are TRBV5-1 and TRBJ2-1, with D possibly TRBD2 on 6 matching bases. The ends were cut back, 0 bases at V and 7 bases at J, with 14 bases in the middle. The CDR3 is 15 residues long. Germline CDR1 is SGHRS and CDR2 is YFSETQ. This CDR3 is CASSLGGWAGNEQFF. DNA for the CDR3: TGCGCCAGCAGCTTGGGGGGTTGGGCGGGGAATGAGCAGTTCTTC.

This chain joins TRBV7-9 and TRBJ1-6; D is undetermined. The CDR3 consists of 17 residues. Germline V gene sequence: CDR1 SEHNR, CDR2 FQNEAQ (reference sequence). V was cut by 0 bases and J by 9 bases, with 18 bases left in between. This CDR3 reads CASSLARGTVIGSPLHF. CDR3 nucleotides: TGTGCCAGCAGCTTAGCGCGTGGTACAGTTATTGGTTCACCCCTCCACTTT.